The 23 T cell receptor beta chains below come from one sample, sequenced in a study of cytomegalovirus exposure and HLA in healthy donors. The PCR had 60 Vbeta and 13 Jbeta primers. Assay used: immunoSEQ multiplex PCR; TCRdb lists only in-frame clones, some missing. The sample lists about 110,000 clones, approximately 80% occurring once. Sequencing used PBMCs. These receptor sequences come from a man younger than 40 in good health and CMV-seropositive.

This clone appeared once. DNA for the CDR3: TGTGCCACCAGCAGACGGTCCGAGCAGTACTTC. Translated: CATSRRSEQYF. The rearrangement joins TRBV15 to TRBJ2-7; D is ambiguous. The V end lost 2 bases, the J end lost 6 bases, and 5 bases lay between the germline ends. The CDR3 length is 11 residues. In germline, CDR1 is LNHNV, CDR2 YYDKDF (reference sequence).

The chain couples TRBV9 to TRBJ1-5; D is ambiguous. The CDR3 is 13 residues long. V lost 0 bases, J lost 6 bases, and 7 bases lay in between. From germline, CDR1 is SGDLS and CDR2 YYNGEE. The CDR3 region is CASSVGPSQPQHF. DNA of the CDR3: TGTGCCAGCAGCGTAGGTCCATCTCAGCCCCAGCATTTT.

The chain links TRBV2 to TRBJ2-3, with TRBD2 matching 14 bases. V shed 10 bases, J shed 0 bases, and the junction held 9 bases outside the gene matches. The CDR3 length is 17 residues. CDR1 and CDR2 from the germline V gene are SNHLY and FYNNEI. CDR3 protein: CAIQGTSGGPSTDTQYF. DNA of the CDR3: TGTGCCATCCAGGGGACTAGCGGGGGCCCTAGCACAGATACGCAGTATTTT.

The chain uses TRBV19 and TRBJ1-1; TRBD1 matches at 7 bases. The CDR3 covers 16 residues. In germline, CDR1 is LNHDA, CDR2 SQIVND (reference sequence). Losses at the gene ends were 6 bases for V and 4 bases for J; bases not matched to a gene: 14. CDR3 coding DNA: TGTGCCAGTAGGAAGTGGACAGGCGGATTCGGCACTGAAGCTTTCTTT. This gives the protein CASRKWTGGFGTEAFF.

J is TRBJ2-3 and V is TRBV10-1; D perhaps matches TRBD2 (6 bases). Trimming removed 7 bases from V and 4 bases from J, with 21 bases in between. The CDR3 extends over 16 amino acids. Per germline, CDR1 WNHNN and CDR2 SYGVQD (reference sequence). CDR3 protein: CASINRDFPSPDTQYF. CDR3 DNA: TGCGCCAGCATTAACCGGGACTTTCCCTCTCCAGATACGCAGTATTTT.

The V call is TRBV7-2, the J call TRBJ1-2, with D hard to call. Trimming stripped 2 bases from V and 8 bases from J, with 21 bases between. The length of the CDR3 is 16 residues. Per the germline V gene, CDR1 is SGHTA and CDR2 is FQGNSA. CDR3 sequence: CASSLFREGTSEGYTF. In nucleotides, the CDR3 is TGTGCCAGCAGCTTATTTAGGGAGGGAACGTCGGAGGGCTACACCTTC.

The CDR3: CASSETRGNTEAFF. CDR3 sequence (DNA): TGTGCCAGCAGTGAAACAAGGGGGAACACTGAAGCTTTCTTT. The chain joins TRBV6-1 to TRBJ1-1; possibly TRBD1 for D (5 bases). The ends were cut back, 2 bases at V and 1 base at J, with 8 bases in the middle. Germline V gene data show CDR1 as MNHNS and CDR2 as SASEGT. The CDR3 runs to 14 residues.

This clone was seen a few times. This chain links TRBV10-3 with TRBJ2-7, with a weak D call TRBD2 (6 bases). The CDR3 spans 14 residues. Between the trimmed V and J ends, which lost 4 bases and 0 bases, there was a span of 10 bases. Germline-derived CDR1 and CDR2 are ENHRY and SYGVKD. CDR3 DNA: TGTGCCATCAGTGGGGGCGGGGACTCCTACGAGCAGTACTTC. Amino acids: CAISGGGDSYEQYF.

CDR3 DNA: TGTGCCAGCAGCTTATACCGGGGGGGGGATCCGACAGATACGCAGTATTTT. Protein sequence: CASSLYRGGDPTDTQYF. V and J are TRBV11-2 and TRBJ2-3; TRBD2 matches at 8 bases. Per the germline V gene, CDR1 is SGHAT and CDR2 is FQNNGV. CDR3 size: 17 residues. V was pared by 2 bases and J by 3 bases, with 10 bases of the junction left unmatched.

This chain joins TRBV2 and TRBJ2-1; TRBD1 aligns across 12 bases. The J segment lost 12 bases and the V segment lost 2 bases, leaving 8 bases of the junction unmatched. The germline V gene has CDR1 SNHLY and CDR2 FYNNEI. The CDR3 spans 15 residues. In DNA, the CDR3 is TGTGCCAGCAGTGAACTGGGACAGGGGGCGCTTCGGCAGTTCTTC. The encoded protein is CASSELGQGALRQFF.

The J gene is TRBJ2-7, the V gene TRBV9; D remains ambiguous. This CDR3 has 15 amino acids. V gave up 0 bases and J gave up 3 bases, with 13 bases separating them. Germline V gene sequence: CDR1 SGDLS, CDR2 YYNGEE. In nucleotides, the CDR3 is TGTGCCAGCAGCGTAGCAGGCGCTTCGCTCTACGAGCAGTACTTC. This codes for CASSVAGASLYEQYF.

The chain links TRBV7-8 to TRBJ1-5; D is ambiguous. V shed 1 base and J shed 10 bases, with 11 bases lying between them. The CDR3 spans 13 residues. Looked up from germline, CDR1 is SGHVS and CDR2 is FQNEAQ. CDR3 residues: CASSLEASPPQHF. The CDR3 DNA reads TGTGCCAGCAGCTTAGAAGCTAGCCCACCCCAGCATTTT.

The V call is TRBV25-1, the J call TRBJ2-7; a possible D gene is TRBD2 (6 bases). Germline V CDR1 and CDR2: MGHDK, SYGVNS. V was trimmed by 5 bases and J by 5 bases, leaving 13 bases between them. The CDR3 length is 13 residues. In nucleotides, the CDR3 is TGTGCCAGCAGTCCCCCGGGGGTTCACGAGCAGTACTTC. Its translation is CASSPPGVHEQYF.

V is TRBV6-1 and J is TRBJ1-2; D gene uncertain. The germline V and J ends were trimmed by 5 bases and 7 bases, with 14 bases remaining between them. This CDR3 region has 13 residues. Germline-derived CDR1 and CDR2 are MNHNS and SASEGT. The DNA for the CDR3 is TGTGCCAGCAGTCCAGAACCAGGTATTGGCTACACCTTC. It encodes CASSPEPGIGYTF.

The chain links TRBV7-8 to TRBJ2-7, with 11 bases fitting TRBD2. The junction had 8 bases not matched to a gene; V was cut back by 5 bases and J by 5 bases. This CDR3 is built from 15 residues. Germline V gene sequence: CDR1 SGHVS, CDR2 FQNEAQ. DNA of the CDR3: TGTGCCAGCAGCCCCGGGACTAGCGGTTCCCACGAGCAGTACTTC. Protein product: CASSPGTSGSHEQYF.

The genes are TRBV7-2 and TRBJ2-3, with TRBD2 matching 12 bases. The CDR3 extends over 16 amino acids. Germline CDR1 and CDR2: SGHTA and FQGNSA. Trimming removed 1 base from V and 6 bases from J; junction bases left unmatched: 5. The CDR3: CASSLELAGGGDTQYF. The CDR3 DNA reads TGTGCCAGCAGCTTAGAACTAGCGGGGGGTGGGGATACGCAGTATTTT.

The rearrangement joins TRBV19 to TRBJ1-2; a possible D gene is TRBD1 (5 bases). Germline lookup yields CDR1 LNHDA and CDR2 SQIVND (reference sequence). Trimming cost V 4 bases and J 5 bases, with 5 bases left between them. The CDR3 length is 11 residues. CDR3 nucleotide sequence: TGTGCCAGTAGTACAGGGTATGGCTACACCTTC. Its translation: CASSTGYGYTF.

The chain carries TRBV4-3 and TRBJ2-3; 9 bases are shared with TRBD2. Germline V CDR1 and CDR2: LGHNA, YSLEER. V lost 0 bases and J lost 6; bases outside the gene matches: 7. The CDR3 sequence is 16 residues long. CDR3 sequence: CASSQDFRGGADTQYF. The CDR3, as DNA: TGCGCCAGCAGCCAAGATTTCCGCGGGGGGGCCGATACGCAGTATTTT.

The V call is TRBV27, the J call TRBJ2-1; 11 bases align to TRBD2. This CDR3 has 15 residues. Germline V gene sequence: CDR1 MNHEY, CDR2 SMNVEV (reference sequence). J was trimmed by 8 bases and V by 5 bases; bases with no gene match: 8. The CDR3: CASSRGSGGVYEQFF. Here the CDR3 DNA reads TGTGCCAGCAGTAGGGGTAGCGGGGGGGTCTATGAGCAGTTCTTC.

This clone came up a few times. The CDR3, as DNA: TGTGCCTGGAGTGTACACAGGGATGAAAAACTGTTTTTT. Protein product: CAWSVHRDEKLFF. The V call is TRBV30, the J call TRBJ1-4; D may be TRBD1 (6 bases). V was clipped by 0 bases and J by 6 bases, with 8 bases between them. The CDR3 length is 13 residues. Germline V CDR1 and CDR2: GTSNPN, SVGIG (reference sequence).

The gene calls are TRBV5-1 and TRBJ1-6; maybe TRBD1 (5 bases). Germline assignment: CDR1 SGHRS and CDR2 YFSETQ. Between the trimmed V and J ends, which lost 4 bases and 3 bases, there was a span of 11 bases. This CDR3 spans 15 amino acids. The CDR3 region is CASSRLGDYNSPLHF. The DNA for the CDR3 is TGCGCCAGCAGCCGACTAGGGGACTATAATTCACCCCTCCACTTT.

The rearrangement uses TRBV7-6 and TRBJ1-2; the D is unclear. Germline CDR1 reads SGHVS; CDR2 reads FNYEAQ. Trimming removed 5 bases at V and 0 bases at J, with 10 bases between. This CDR3 is 14 amino acids long. The CDR3 sequence: CASSLRPANYGYTF. The CDR3 nucleotides read TGTGCCAGCAGCCTGAGGCCTGCTAACTATGGCTACACCTTC.

The rearrangement joins TRBV18 to TRBJ2-7; D possibly corresponds to TRBD1 (5 bases). The CDR3 spans 12 residues. V lost 4 bases and J 7 bases, leaving 11 bases between the germline ends. In germline, CDR1 is KGHSH, CDR2 LQKENI. CDR3: CASSLQGREQYF. The CDR3 DNA reads as TGTGCCAGCTCACTCCAGGGCAGAGAGCAGTACTTC. The full variable domain, with the rest looked up from reference TRBV18 and TRBJ2-7, is NAGVMQNPRHLVRRRGQEARLRCSPMKGHSHVYWYRQLPEEGLKFMVYLQKENIIDESGMPKERFSAEFPKEGPSILRIQQVVRGDSAAYFCASSLQGREQYFGPGTRLTVT.